A single sample is the source of the 8 T cell receptor beta chains below, sequenced in a study of blood T cell repertoires in COVID-19. The table came from immunoSEQ multiplex PCR; TCRdb's copy has only in-frame clones and leaves some out. The sample gives about 260,000 clones, 75% to 95% of which show up once; 2% to 3% is in the top ten. Sequencing was done on a sample of peripheral blood. These receptors came from a person between 18 and 35 years old with COVID-19, enrolled during active disease.

This clone appeared a single time. V is TRBV6-6 and J is TRBJ1-3; D is unclear. CDR1 MNHNY and CDR2 SVGAGI come from the germline V gene (reference sequence). The CDR3 sequence is 13 residues long. Between the trimmed V and J ends, which lost 11 bases and 0 bases, there was a span of 11 bases. CDR3 sequence: CAAGVISGNTIYF. CDR3 DNA: TGTGCCGCCGGGGTAATCTCTGGAAACACCATATATTTT.

The rearrangement uses TRBV6-4 and TRBJ2-1, with TRBD1 identical over 7 bases. The trim removed 0 bases at V and 8 bases at J, leaving 1 base unmatched. The CDR3 is made up of 13 amino acids. Germline lookup yields CDR1 MRHNA and CDR2 SNTAGT. In DNA, the CDR3 is TGTGCCAGCAGTGACTCTGACAGGGATGAGCAGTTCTTC. It yields the protein CASSDSDRDEQFF.

The V call is TRBV6-5, the J call TRBJ2-3; D might be TRBD1 (5 bases). The germline V gene encodes CDR1 MNHEY and CDR2 SVGAGI. CDR3 length: 14 residues. Trimming shortened V by 5 bases and J by 0 bases, and 9 bases separated the two germline ends. The CDR3 nucleotides read TGTGCCAGCAGTCAGACAGTTAGCACAGATACGCAGTATTTT. Translation gives CASSQTVSTDTQYF.

The chain combines TRBV5-1 with TRBJ2-3; D is possibly TRBD2 (5 bases). The CDR3 is made up of 15 amino acids. The germline V and J ends were trimmed by 7 bases and 2 bases, with 17 bases remaining between them. Looked up from germline, CDR1 is SGHRS and CDR2 is YFSETQ. This chain's CDR3 is CASSNSGSNTDTQYF. DNA for the CDR3: TGCGCCAGCTCCAATTCGGGGAGCAACACAGATACGCAGTATTTT.

This sequence joins TRBV5-1 and TRBJ1-1; D unclear. Germline-derived CDR1 and CDR2 are SGHRS and YFSETQ. This CDR3 is built from 15 residues. V dropped 2 bases and J dropped 1 base, with 12 bases sitting between them. CDR3 in DNA: TGCGCCAGCAGCTTAATAGTCCATGAGAACACTGAAGCTTTCTTT. This codes for CASSLIVHENTEAFF.

This sequence joins TRBV10-3 and TRBJ2-3; possibly TRBD1 for D (6 bases). Trimming pared 2 bases from V and 5 bases from J, leaving 11 bases between. Germline values: CDR1 ENHRY, CDR2 SYGVKD. The CDR3 is made up of 14 amino acids. The CDR3 spells CAISERGFGDTQYF. As DNA, the CDR3 is TGTGCCATCAGTGAGAGGGGGTTTGGAGATACGCAGTATTTT.

The CDR3 nucleotides are TGCGCCAGCAGCTCCCAGGCGCTAGCGGGAGTGGGGGAGCAGTACTTC. Encoded protein: CASSSQALAGVGEQYF. The chain recombines TRBV5-1 with TRBJ2-7; TRBD2 agrees at 10 bases. Germline V gives CDR1 SGHRS, CDR2 YFSETQ. Trimming at V came to 3 bases and at J to 7 bases, leaving 13 bases not matched to a gene. The CDR3 spans 16 residues.

The chain couples TRBV13 to TRBJ2-7; 10 bases agree with TRBD1. Germline CDR1 and CDR2: PRHDT and FYEKMQ (reference sequence). This CDR3 is 13 amino acids long. Losses at the gene ends were 6 bases for V and 1 base for J; bases not matched to a gene: 0. The CDR3 DNA is TGTGCCAGCAGGGGACAGGGGTCCTACGAGCAGTACTTC. The encoded protein is CASRGQGSYEQYF.